One sample yielded the 12 T cell receptor beta chains listed below, sequenced in a study of T cell responses to AZD1222 COVID-19 vaccine. The repertoire was sequenced with immunoSEQ multiplex PCR; TCRdb's copy has only in-frame clones and lacks some. The sample carries some 81,000 clones, around 84% recorded once. Here the sequenced sample was peripheral blood, taken 28 days after the second AZD1222 dose. Receptors originate from an adult who received the AZD1222 COVID-19 vaccine.

The chain combines TRBV7-6 with TRBJ1-6; D is uncertain. Germline loops: CDR1 SGHVS, CDR2 FNYEAQ. This CDR3 is 17 amino acids long. Between the trimmed V and J ends, which lost 5 bases and 6 bases, there was a span of 20 bases. CDR3 nucleotides: TGTGCCAGCAGCCCCCGGGGTGGGGTGGCGCGTAATTCACCCCTCCACTTT. Residues: CASSPRGGVARNSPLHF.

This clone came up once. The chain joins TRBV12-2 to TRBJ2-6; TRBD1, the D gene given by the table, was not confirmed from the DNA. TRBV12-2 is designated a pseudogene. This CDR3 has 20 residues. CDR3 sequence (DNA): TGTGCAAGTCGCTTAGCGCAAGACAACCTCCCTCACTCTGGGGCCAACGTCCTGACTTTC. Encoded protein: CASRLAQDNLPHSGANVLTF.

The V call is TRBV7-2, the J call TRBJ2-1, with 15 bases lining up with TRBD2. The CDR3 runs 16 residues. J lost 7 bases, V lost 5 bases, and 6 bases had no gene match. The germline V gene has CDR1 SGHTA and CDR2 FQGNSA. CDR3 in amino acids: CASSPRTSGRVNEQFF. CDR3 in DNA: TGTGCCAGCAGCCCTCGGACTAGCGGGAGGGTGAATGAGCAGTTCTTC.

CDR3 amino acids: CSVAEETQYF. CDR3 nucleotides: TGCAGCGTTGCCGAAGAGACCCAGTACTTC. The rearrangement uses TRBV29-1 and TRBJ2-5; D is unclear. The germline V gene encodes CDR1 SQVTM and CDR2 ANQGSEA. The V and J ends lost 4 bases and 3 bases respectively, with 3 bases between them. The CDR3 has 10 amino acids.

The gene calls are TRBV11-2 and TRBJ2-1; 8 bases map to TRBD2. V gave up 6 bases and J gave up 12 bases; unmatched junction bases: 19. Looked up from germline, CDR1 is SGHAT and CDR2 is FQNNGV. The CDR3 sequence is 16 residues long. The CDR3 reads CASSLSPGLAGGGQFF. CDR3 DNA: TGTGCCAGCAGTTTGTCCCCCGGACTAGCCGGTGGGGGGCAGTTCTTC.

The genes are TRBV28 and TRBJ1-1; 7 nucleotides align to TRBD1. This CDR3 comprises 14 residues. Trimming at V came to 3 bases and at J to 1 base, leaving 2 bases not matched to a gene. Germline assignment: CDR1 MDHEN and CDR2 SYDVKM. The CDR3 loop reads CASSLEGANTEAFF. Written as DNA, the CDR3 is TGTGCCAGCAGTTTGGAGGGGGCGAACACTGAAGCTTTCTTT. Full variable domain (missing parts from reference TRBV28 and TRBJ1-1): DVKVTQSSRYLVKRTGEKVFLECVQDMDHENMFWYRQDPGLGLRLIYFSYDVKMKEKGDIPEGYSVSREKKERFSLILESASTNQTSMYLCASSLEGANTEAFFGQGTRLTVV.

V and J are TRBV6-5 and TRBJ1-5; 7 nucleotides line up with TRBD1. Germline trimming cut 9 bases from V and 3 bases from J; bases unmatched to any gene: 8. The V gene's germline CDR1 is MNHEY and CDR2 SVGAGI. CDR3 size: 14 residues. Here the CDR3 reads CASRQGVNNQPQHF. In DNA form, the CDR3 reads TGTGCCAGTCGACAGGGAGTGAACAATCAGCCCCAGCATTTT.

In this sample, this clone turned up once. V gene TRBV3-1 (or the pseudogene TRBV3-2) combines with J gene TRBJ1-6; D is perhaps TRBD1 (6 bases). Trimming removed 4 bases from V and 14 bases from J, with 18 bases in between. CDR3 size: 14 residues. The germline V gene has CDR1 LGHDT and CDR2 YNNKEL (reference sequence). CDR3 loop: CASSPIEPGQSLHF. In DNA form, the CDR3 reads TGTGCCAGCAGCCCAATTGAACCGGGACAATCCCTCCACTTT.

The chain is built from TRBV28 and TRBJ1-2; no reliable D call. The CDR3 consists of 15 residues. With 2 bases removed from V and 0 bases from J, the gap between germline ends came to 10 bases. CDR1 is MDHEN, CDR2 SYDVKM, per germline. CDR3 region: CASSLGPGPNYGYTF. The CDR3 DNA sequence: TGTGCCAGCAGTTTAGGGCCAGGACCTAACTATGGCTACACCTTC.

There are a few counts of this clone. CDR3: CASSSQTTGTEAFF. CDR3 nucleotides: TGTGCCAGTAGTTCCCAAACCACCGGAACTGAAGCTTTCTTT. The chain joins TRBV19 to TRBJ1-1, with D unclear. The CDR3 totals 14 residues. V shed 5 bases and J shed 5 bases, with 15 bases lying between them. Germline V gene data show CDR1 as LNHDA and CDR2 as SQIVND (reference sequence).

The V and J genes are TRBV6-5 and TRBJ1-3; 7 nucleotides agree with TRBD1. Trimming cost V 6 bases and J 5 bases; bases outside gene matches: 10. Germline loops: CDR1 MNHEY, CDR2 SVGAGI. This CDR3 spans 15 amino acids. The CDR3 protein is CASRNTGTARNTIYF. In DNA, the CDR3 is TGTGCCAGCAGGAATACCGGGACAGCAAGAAACACCATATATTTT.

The rearrangement joins TRBV12-3 or TRBV12-4 to TRBJ1-5; maybe TRBD1 (6 bases). CDR3 length: 13 amino acids. Trimming shortened V by 6 bases and J by 6 bases, and 12 bases separated the two germline ends. The CDR3 DNA follows: TGTGCCAGCAGACAGGGTTCAGGTCAGCCCCAGCATTTT. This translates into CASRQGSGQPQHF.